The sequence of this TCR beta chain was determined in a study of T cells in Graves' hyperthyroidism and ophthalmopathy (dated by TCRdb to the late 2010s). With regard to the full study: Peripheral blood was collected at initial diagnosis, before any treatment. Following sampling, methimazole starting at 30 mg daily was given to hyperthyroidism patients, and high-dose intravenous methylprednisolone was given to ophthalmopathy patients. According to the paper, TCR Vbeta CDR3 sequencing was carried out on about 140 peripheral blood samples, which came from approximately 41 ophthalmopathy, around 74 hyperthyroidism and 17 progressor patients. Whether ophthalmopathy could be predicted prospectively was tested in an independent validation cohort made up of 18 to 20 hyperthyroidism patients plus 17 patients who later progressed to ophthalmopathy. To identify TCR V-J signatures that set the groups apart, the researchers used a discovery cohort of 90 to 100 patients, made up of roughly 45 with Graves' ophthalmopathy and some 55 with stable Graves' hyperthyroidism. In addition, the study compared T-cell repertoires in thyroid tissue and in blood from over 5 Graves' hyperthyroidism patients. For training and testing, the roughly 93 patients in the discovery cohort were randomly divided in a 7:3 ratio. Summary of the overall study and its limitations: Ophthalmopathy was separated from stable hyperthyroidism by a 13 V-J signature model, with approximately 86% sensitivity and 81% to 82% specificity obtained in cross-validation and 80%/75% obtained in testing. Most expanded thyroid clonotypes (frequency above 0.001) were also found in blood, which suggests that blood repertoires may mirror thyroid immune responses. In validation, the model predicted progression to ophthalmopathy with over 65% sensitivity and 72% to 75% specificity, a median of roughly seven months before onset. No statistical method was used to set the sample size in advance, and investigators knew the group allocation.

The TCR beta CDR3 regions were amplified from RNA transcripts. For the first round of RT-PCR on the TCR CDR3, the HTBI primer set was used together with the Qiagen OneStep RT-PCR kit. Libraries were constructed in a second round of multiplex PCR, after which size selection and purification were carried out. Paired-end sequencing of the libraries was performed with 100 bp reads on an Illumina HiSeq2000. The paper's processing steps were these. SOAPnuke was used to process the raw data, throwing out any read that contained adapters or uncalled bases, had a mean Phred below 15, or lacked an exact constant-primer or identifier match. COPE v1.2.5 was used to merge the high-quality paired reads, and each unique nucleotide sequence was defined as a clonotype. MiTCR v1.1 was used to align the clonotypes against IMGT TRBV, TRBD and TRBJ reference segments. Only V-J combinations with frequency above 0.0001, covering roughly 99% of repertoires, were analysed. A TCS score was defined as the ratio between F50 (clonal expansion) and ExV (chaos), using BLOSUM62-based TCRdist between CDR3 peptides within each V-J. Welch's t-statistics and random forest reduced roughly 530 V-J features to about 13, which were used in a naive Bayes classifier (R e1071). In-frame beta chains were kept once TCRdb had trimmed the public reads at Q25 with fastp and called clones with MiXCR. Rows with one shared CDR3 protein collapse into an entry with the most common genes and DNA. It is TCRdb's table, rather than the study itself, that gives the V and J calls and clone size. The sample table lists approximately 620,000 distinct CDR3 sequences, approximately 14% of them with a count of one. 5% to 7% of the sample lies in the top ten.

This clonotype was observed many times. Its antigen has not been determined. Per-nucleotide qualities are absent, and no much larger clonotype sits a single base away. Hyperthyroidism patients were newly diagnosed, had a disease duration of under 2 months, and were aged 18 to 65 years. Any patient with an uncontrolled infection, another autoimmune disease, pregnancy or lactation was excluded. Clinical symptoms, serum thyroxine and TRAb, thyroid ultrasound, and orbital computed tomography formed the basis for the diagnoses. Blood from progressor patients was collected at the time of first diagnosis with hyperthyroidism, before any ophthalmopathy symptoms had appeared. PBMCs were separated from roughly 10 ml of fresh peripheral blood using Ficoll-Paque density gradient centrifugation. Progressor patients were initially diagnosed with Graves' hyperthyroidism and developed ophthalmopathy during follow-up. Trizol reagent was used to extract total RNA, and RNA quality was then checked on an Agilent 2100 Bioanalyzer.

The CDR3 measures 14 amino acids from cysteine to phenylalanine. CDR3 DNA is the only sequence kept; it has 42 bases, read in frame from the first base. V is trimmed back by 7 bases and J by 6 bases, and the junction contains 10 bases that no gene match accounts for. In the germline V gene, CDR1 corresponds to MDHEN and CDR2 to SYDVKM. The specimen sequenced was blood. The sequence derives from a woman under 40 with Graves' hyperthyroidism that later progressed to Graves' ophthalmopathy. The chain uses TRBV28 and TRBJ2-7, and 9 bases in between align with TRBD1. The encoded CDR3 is CASTRTGVNSEQYF. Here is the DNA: TGTGCCAGCACCAGGACAGGGGTCAATAGCGAGCAGTACTTC.